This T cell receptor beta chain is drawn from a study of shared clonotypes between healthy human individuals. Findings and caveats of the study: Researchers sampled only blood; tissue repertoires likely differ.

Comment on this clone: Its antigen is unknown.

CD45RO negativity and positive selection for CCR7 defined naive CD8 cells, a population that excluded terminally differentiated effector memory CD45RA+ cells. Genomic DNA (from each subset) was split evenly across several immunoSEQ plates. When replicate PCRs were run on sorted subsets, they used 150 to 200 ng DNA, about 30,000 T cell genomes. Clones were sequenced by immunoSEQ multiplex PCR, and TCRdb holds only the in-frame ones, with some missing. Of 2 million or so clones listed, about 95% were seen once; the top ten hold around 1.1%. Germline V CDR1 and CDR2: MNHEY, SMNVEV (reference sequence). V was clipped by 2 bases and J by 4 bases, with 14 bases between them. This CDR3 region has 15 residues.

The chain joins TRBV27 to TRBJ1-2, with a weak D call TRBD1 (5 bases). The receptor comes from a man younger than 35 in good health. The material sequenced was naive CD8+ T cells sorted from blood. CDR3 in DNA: TGTGCCAGCAGTTTAGGCAGGGCCTTTAGCTATGGCTACACCTTC. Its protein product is CASSLGRAFSYGYTF.